This T cell receptor beta chain was recorded in a study of T-cell memory formation after mild COVID-19. Broader study findings: Most CD4+ clones that shrank were in CM and EM, while CD8+ ones turned up in EMRA. Pre-infection memory harbored some responding clones, suggesting cross-reactive memory joined. Whether second-wave clones peaking at day 37 were SARS-CoV-2 specific went unconfirmed. Whereas later expanders leaned CD4+, clones contracting day 15 to 85 showed a balanced CD4/CD8 makeup.

TCRdb ran MiXCR on the 5' RACE reads and lists one entry per CDR3 protein. This table has about 140,000 distinct CDR3 sequences, about 6% appearing once. This clonotype was recorded many times. The antigen is not known. With 4 bases removed from V and 2 bases from J, the gap between germline ends came to 18 bases. This CDR3 has 16 amino acids. The sequencing sample was made of PBMCs or a T cell subset sorted from them (not recorded which). The sequence came from an adult woman who had mild COVID-19 (a few samples of this study predate the infection). Cell type and time point are not known. This sequence joins TRBV23-1 and TRBJ2-7; D gene unclear. TRBV23-1 falls under the ORF class, with uncertain function. The CDR3 loop reads CASSPPSGWAAYEQYF. The CDR3 DNA is TGCGCCAGCAGTCCGCCTTCTGGATGGGCGGCCTACGAGCAGTACTTC.